Listed below are T cell receptor beta chains from one sample, sequenced in a study of T cells in Graves' hyperthyroidism and ophthalmopathy. TCRdb re-called the multiplex PCR reads with MiXCR, one entry per CDR3 protein. There are more than 350,000 distinct CDR3 sequences in the sample; more than 12% occur only once, and approximately 32% lies in the top ten. The sequenced sample consisted of blood. The receptor source for this set is a woman in her twenties or thirties with Graves' hyperthyroidism. CDR3s include the opening cysteine and the closing phenylalanine or tryptophan. Each record gives: CDR3 protein, CDR3 DNA, V gene, J gene, clone size, D gene. D genes are given only for firm matches. Expanded clones are given a class, and other clones once, few, many or no size at all.

cdr3_aa: CASSEISAGRSNQPQHF
cdr3_nt: TGTGCCAGCAGTGAAATCAGCGCAGGCAGGAGCAATCAGCCCCAGCATTTT
v_call: TRBV6-1
j_call: TRBJ1-5
clone_size: many
d_call: -

cdr3_aa: CASSLVGRSSLGQPQHF
cdr3_nt: TGTGCCAGCAGCTTAGTCGGTCGATCCTCGCTCGGTCAGCCCCAGCATTTT
v_call: TRBV7-2
j_call: TRBJ1-5
clone_size: many
d_call: -

cdr3_aa: CASSLPSGSSEQFF
cdr3_nt: TGTGCCAGCAGTTTACCTAGCGGGAGTTCTGAGCAGTTCTTC
v_call: TRBV28
j_call: TRBJ2-1
clone_size: -
d_call: TRBD2

cdr3_aa: CASSELPPGGSSYEQYF
cdr3_nt: TGCGCCAGCAGCGAACTCCCCCCCGGGGGGAGCTCCTACGAGCAGTACTTC
v_call: TRBV5-1
j_call: TRBJ2-7
clone_size: few
d_call: TRBD2

cdr3_aa: CASSYGGAGVNEQFF
cdr3_nt: TGTGCCAGCAGTTACGGTGGGGCAGGGGTTAATGAGCAGTTCTTC
v_call: TRBV6-5
j_call: TRBJ2-1
clone_size: few
d_call: -

cdr3_aa: CASHRGSQVPEAFF
cdr3_nt: TGTGCCAGTCATCGAGGGAGTCAGGTACCTGAAGCTTTCTTT
v_call: TRBV28
j_call: TRBJ1-1
clone_size: -
d_call: -

cdr3_aa: CASSYTGTRAGYF
cdr3_nt: TGTGCCAGCAGTTACACCGGGACTAGAGCGGGGTACTTC
v_call: TRBV6-2/TRBV6-3
j_call: TRBJ2-5
clone_size: -
d_call: TRBD2

cdr3_aa: CASSQDEGFSYNEQFF
cdr3_nt: TGCGCCAGCAGCCAAGATGAGGGTTTCTCCTACAATGAGCAGTTCTTC
v_call: TRBV4-1
j_call: TRBJ2-1
clone_size: -
d_call: -

cdr3_aa: CASRQAGKSEKLFF
cdr3_nt: TGCGCCAGCCGACAGGCAGGGAAAAGTGAAAAACTGTTTTTT
v_call: TRBV5-1
j_call: TRBJ1-4
clone_size: many
d_call: -

cdr3_aa: CASSREGRVNEQFF
cdr3_nt: TGTGCCAGCAGTCGAGAAGGCCGTGTCAATGAGCAGTTCTTC
v_call: TRBV6-4
j_call: TRBJ2-1
clone_size: -
d_call: -

cdr3_aa: CSVRATGAGNTIYF
cdr3_nt: TGCAGCGTTCGAGCGACTGGCGCTGGAAACACCATATATTTT
v_call: TRBV29-1
j_call: TRBJ1-3
clone_size: few
d_call: -

cdr3_aa: CASSPRTSGSLNEQFF
cdr3_nt: TGTGCCAGCAGCCCCAGGACTAGCGGGAGCTTAAATGAGCAGTTCTTC
v_call: TRBV7-8
j_call: TRBJ2-1
clone_size: many
d_call: TRBD2

cdr3_aa: CASSFADGGGYTF
cdr3_nt: TGTGCCAGCAGTTTCGCGGACGGAGGGGGCTACACCTTC
v_call: TRBV12-3/TRBV12-4
j_call: TRBJ1-2
clone_size: -
d_call: -

cdr3_aa: CASSLGQNEKLFF
cdr3_nt: TGTGCCAGCAGTTTAGGACAGAATGAAAAACTGTTTTTT
v_call: TRBV12-3/TRBV12-4
j_call: TRBJ1-4
clone_size: many
d_call: -

cdr3_aa: CASSELAGGWDTQYF
cdr3_nt: TGTGCCAGCAGTGAGCTAGCGGGAGGCTGGGATACGCAGTATTTT
v_call: TRBV6-1
j_call: TRBJ2-3
clone_size: few
d_call: TRBD2

cdr3_aa: CASSLVGTSSYNEQFF
cdr3_nt: TGTGCCAGCAGCTTAGTTGGGACTAGCTCCTACAATGAGCAGTTCTTC
v_call: TRBV11-2
j_call: TRBJ2-1
clone_size: many
d_call: TRBD2

cdr3_aa: CASSSSFTRYGYTF
cdr3_nt: TGTGCCAGCAGCTCCTCTTTTACGAGGTATGGCTACACCTTC
v_call: TRBV28
j_call: TRBJ1-2
clone_size: few
d_call: -

cdr3_aa: CASSPIGVSTEAFF
cdr3_nt: TGTGCCAGCAGCCCCATCGGAGTGAGCACTGAAGCTTTCTTT
v_call: TRBV3-1
j_call: TRBJ1-1
clone_size: many
d_call: -

cdr3_aa: CASSGQGADTGELFF
cdr3_nt: TGTGCCAGCAGTGGACAGGGGGCGGACACCGGGGAGCTGTTTTTT
v_call: TRBV2
j_call: TRBJ2-2
clone_size: many
d_call: TRBD1

cdr3_aa: CASSLGTGGQPQHF
cdr3_nt: TGTGCCAGCAGTTTGGGGACCGGAGGTCAGCCCCAGCATTTT
v_call: TRBV5-1
j_call: TRBJ1-5
clone_size: many
d_call: -

cdr3_aa: CASKDGLARYSTDTQYF
cdr3_nt: TGTGCCAGCAAGGACGGACTAGCCCGCTACAGCACAGATACGCAGTATTTT
v_call: TRBV27
j_call: TRBJ2-3
clone_size: many
d_call: TRBD2

cdr3_aa: CASSLPGEQYF
cdr3_nt: TGTGCCAGCAGCCTACCAGGGGAGCAGTATTTT
v_call: TRBV7-8
j_call: TRBJ2-3
clone_size: many
d_call: -

cdr3_aa: CASSDAGQAYEQFF
cdr3_nt: TGTGCCAGCAGTGACGCGGGACAGGCGTACGAGCAGTTCTTC
v_call: TRBV2
j_call: TRBJ2-1
clone_size: -
d_call: TRBD1

cdr3_aa: CAGSPSPGQRFNEKLFF
cdr3_nt: TGTGCCGGCAGCCCTTCCCCGGGACAACGCTTTAATGAAAAACTGTTTTTT
v_call: TRBV12-3/TRBV12-4
j_call: TRBJ1-4
clone_size: -
d_call: -

cdr3_aa: CASTTDRGGGGGYNEQFF
cdr3_nt: TGTGCCAGCACTACGGACAGGGGCGGGGGCGGCGGATACAATGAGCAGTTCTTC
v_call: TRBV2
j_call: TRBJ2-1
clone_size: many
d_call: TRBD1

cdr3_aa: CASRQLVYNEQFF
cdr3_nt: TGTGCCAGCAGACAACTAGTCTACAATGAGCAGTTCTTC
v_call: TRBV2
j_call: TRBJ2-1
clone_size: many
d_call: -

cdr3_aa: CASSIWYEISSSYNEQFF
cdr3_nt: TGTGCCAGTAGTATATGGTATGAGATAAGTAGCTCCTACAATGAGCAGTTCTTC
v_call: TRBV19
j_call: TRBJ2-1
clone_size: -
d_call: -

cdr3_aa: CASSQNRGHEKLFF
cdr3_nt: TGTGCCAGCAGCCAGAACAGGGGGCACGAAAAACTGTTTTTT
v_call: TRBV3-1
j_call: TRBJ1-4
clone_size: many
d_call: TRBD1

cdr3_aa: CSVPGEGTGELFF
cdr3_nt: TGCAGCGTTCCGGGAGAAGGCACCGGGGAGCTGTTTTTT
v_call: TRBV29-1
j_call: TRBJ2-2
clone_size: -
d_call: -

cdr3_aa: CASSYKGPSGTRTYSYEQYF
cdr3_nt: TGTGCCAGCAGTTACAAAGGGCCTAGCGGGACTAGGACCTACTCCTACGAGCAGTACTTC
v_call: TRBV6-5
j_call: TRBJ2-7
clone_size: -
d_call: TRBD2

cdr3_aa: CASSLSSAGHEQYF
cdr3_nt: TGTGCCAGCAGTTTATCTAGTGCCGGCCACGAGCAGTACTTC
v_call: TRBV28
j_call: TRBJ2-7
clone_size: few
d_call: -

cdr3_aa: CAWGPTDTQYF
cdr3_nt: TGTGCCTGGGGACCCACAGATACGCAGTATTTT
v_call: TRBV30
j_call: TRBJ2-3
clone_size: many
d_call: -

cdr3_aa: CAWSAQARTEAFF
cdr3_nt: TGTGCCTGGAGTGCCCAGGCACGCACTGAAGCTTTCTTT
v_call: TRBV30
j_call: TRBJ1-1
clone_size: -
d_call: -

cdr3_aa: CAIRSSGYEQYF
cdr3_nt: TGTGCCATCAGATCTAGCGGATACGAGCAGTACTTC
v_call: TRBV10-3
j_call: TRBJ2-7
clone_size: many
d_call: TRBD2

cdr3_aa: CASRKPGQGSPDTQYF
cdr3_nt: TGTGCCAGCAGAAAACCGGGACAGGGCTCCCCAGATACGCAGTATTTT
v_call: TRBV2
j_call: TRBJ2-3
clone_size: -
d_call: TRBD1

cdr3_aa: CASSQTSGRFSTGELFF
cdr3_nt: TGTGCCAGTAGCCAGACTAGCGGGAGGTTTAGCACCGGGGAGCTGTTTTTT
v_call: TRBV19
j_call: TRBJ2-2
clone_size: -
d_call: TRBD2

cdr3_aa: CATSDSDSTDTQYF
cdr3_nt: TGTGCCACCAGTGATTCCGACAGCACAGATACGCAGTATTTT
v_call: TRBV24-1
j_call: TRBJ2-3
clone_size: many
d_call: -

cdr3_aa: CAISESLAGGPRNEQFF
cdr3_nt: TGTGCCATCAGTGAGTCCCTAGCGGGAGGACCGCGCAATGAGCAGTTCTTC
v_call: TRBV10-3
j_call: TRBJ2-1
clone_size: -
d_call: TRBD2